The 22 T cell receptor beta chains listed next were all sequenced from one sample in a study of identical twins. TCRdb passed the 5' RACE reads through MiXCR, listing each CDR3 protein once. The sample comprises around 370,000 distinct CDR3 sequences, about 10% of which are singletons, and 8% to 10% rests with the top ten. The sequencing sample was made of naive T cells sorted from blood. These receptors were collected from a woman in her 50s in good health.

This clonotype was seen a handful of times. This chain uses TRBV4-1 with TRBJ1-2; D unclear. Germline CDR1 reads MGHRA; CDR2 reads YSYEKL. The CDR3 is 15 residues long. Trimming left V 4 bases short and J 3 bases short, with 15 bases between. Written as DNA, the CDR3 is TGCGCCAGCAGCCGCACCTATGGCGGGGACTATGGCTACACCTTC. Translation gives CASSRTYGGDYGYTF.

Only a few counts were recorded for this clonotype. The J gene is TRBJ1-1, the V gene TRBV11-2; maybe TRBD1 (5 bases). The germline V and J ends were trimmed by 3 bases and 4 bases, with 21 bases remaining between them. The CDR3 loop spans 17 amino acids. Germline V CDR1 and CDR2: SGHAT, FQNNGV. The DNA for the CDR3 is TGTGCCAGCAGCTTCCCTCGGGTGTCGGGGGGAGGCACTGAAGCTTTCTTT. Its protein product is CASSFPRVSGGGTEAFF.

The CDR3 DNA sequence: TGTGCCAGCAGCTTGGCTAGCGGACATTACAATGAGCAGTTCTTC. Protein sequence: CASSLASGHYNEQFF. This chain uses TRBV5-8 with TRBJ2-1, with TRBD2 identical over 7 bases. J was trimmed by 4 bases and V by 0 bases; bases with no gene match: 4. The CDR3 loop spans 15 amino acids. Germline CDR1 and CDR2: SGHTS and YDEGEE.

This clonotype was counted many times. The chain combines TRBV20-1 with TRBJ2-3, with 8 bases aligning to TRBD2. CDR1 DFQATT and CDR2 SNEGSKA come from the germline V gene (reference sequence). This CDR3 region has 14 residues. V shed 3 bases and J 1 base; nucleotides not matched to a gene: 3. The CDR3 DNA reads TGCAGTGCTAGGGTCGGGAGGGGCACAGATACGCAGTATTTT. Residues: CSARVGRGTDTQYF.

At least ten counts were recorded for this clonotype. The chain has TRBV6-4 and TRBJ2-3; D might be TRBD1 or TRBD2, each matching 5 bases. The CDR3 consists of 14 residues. Trimming took 6 bases from V and 2 from J, leaving 12 bases between them. From germline, CDR1 is MRHNA and CDR2 SNTAGT. The CDR3 DNA is TGTGCCAGCAGCTTACGGGGCCTCACAGATACGCAGTATTTT. Translating it yields CASSLRGLTDTQYF.

The chain uses TRBV14 and TRBJ1-2; D uncertain. Germline V lookup: CDR1 SGHDN, CDR2 FVKESK. V was pared by 1 base and J by 0 bases, with 6 bases between. The CDR3 loop spans 14 amino acids. CDR3 coding DNA: TGTGCCAGCAGCCAAGGCGCCACTAACTATGGCTACACCTTC. Translation: CASSQGATNYGYTF.

This clonotype was recorded many times. J is TRBJ2-3 and V is TRBV20-1; TRBD2 matches at 8 bases. CDR1 is DFQATT and CDR2 is SNEGSKA in the germline V gene (reference sequence). Germline trimming cut 0 bases from V and 3 bases from J; bases unmatched to any gene: 2. The length of the CDR3 is 14 residues. The CDR3 sequence: CSARDGGRTDTQYF. CDR3 DNA: TGCAGTGCTAGAGACGGCGGGAGGACAGATACGCAGTATTTT.

This clonotype came up many times. The chain employs TRBV24-1 and TRBJ2-5, with 7 nucleotides matching TRBD1. Germline trimming cut 9 bases from V and 4 bases from J; bases unmatched to any gene: 7. This CDR3 has 13 amino acids. Per the germline V gene, CDR1 is KGHDR and CDR2 is SFDVKD. This chain's CDR3 is CATGGRGTETQYF. The CDR3, as DNA: TGTGCCACCGGAGGCAGGGGGACAGAGACCCAGTACTTC.

This clonotype was seen ten or more times. V gene TRBV7-8 combines with J gene TRBJ2-1; no definite D call. V was trimmed by 5 bases and J by 6 bases, leaving 14 bases between them. The CDR3 covers 14 residues. The germline CDR1 and CDR2 sequences are SGHVS and FQNEAQ. The DNA of the CDR3 is TGTGCCAGCAGCCGGTTGGGCTCGCTCAATGAGCAGTTCTTC. It is translated as CASSRLGSLNEQFF.

V is TRBV21-1 and J is TRBJ2-7; the table's D call, TRBD2, has no DNA check behind it. TRBV21-1 is described as a pseudogene. The CDR3 sequence is 16 residues long. In nucleotides, the CDR3 is TGTGCCAGCAGCAAAGGAGTAAGGGCCAGCTCCTACGAGCAGTACTTC. Translated: CASSKGVRASSYEQYF.

This clonotype has a handful of counts. The gene calls are TRBV19 and TRBJ1-4; no clear D. From germline, CDR1 is LNHDA and CDR2 SQIVND (reference sequence). CDR3 size: 11 residues. Trimming shortened V by 3 bases and J by 11 bases, and 7 bases separated the two germline ends. The CDR3 loop is CASSMGGKLFF. CDR3 coding DNA: TGTGCCAGTAGTATGGGCGGGAAACTGTTTTTT. The entire variable domain, with the rest obtained from reference TRBV19 and TRBJ1-4, is as follows: DGGITQSPKYLFRKEGQNVTLSCEQNLNHDAMYWYRQDPGQGLRLIYYSQIVNDFQKGDIAEGYSVSREKKESFPLTVTSAQKNPTAFYLCASSMGGKLFFGSGTQLSVL.

The rearrangement links TRBV2 to TRBJ2-7, with D perhaps matching TRBD2 (5 bases). V was shortened by 8 bases and J by 1 base, with 15 bases between the two germline ends. Germline V lookup: CDR1 SNHLY, CDR2 FYNNEI. The CDR3 spans 14 residues. In DNA form, the CDR3 reads TGTGCCAGCGCCGGGGTTGGTTTTTCCTACGAGCAGTACTTC. Its translation: CASAGVGFSYEQYF.

This clonotype was detected many times. The rearrangement joins TRBV6-1 to TRBJ2-2; TRBD2 matches 7 bases. There are 14 residues in the CDR3. CDR1 is MNHNS and CDR2 is SASEGT in the germline V gene. J gave up 6 bases and V 5 bases, and 6 bases lay outside the gene matches. DNA for the CDR3: TGTGCCAGCAGTAATGCGGGAGTACCCGGGGAGCTGTTTTTT. Translation: CASSNAGVPGELFF.

The genes are TRBV3-1 and TRBJ2-1; 8 bases fit TRBD1. The germline V gene has CDR1 LGHDT and CDR2 YNNKEL (reference sequence). This CDR3 spans 15 amino acids. V lost 3 bases, J lost 3 bases, and 4 bases stayed unmatched. The CDR3 DNA reads TGTGCCAGCAGCCACCCGGGACAGGTCTACAATGAGCAGTTCTTC. This codes for CASSHPGQVYNEQFF.

The chain carries TRBV20-1 and TRBJ2-3; D is unresolved. Trimming removed 4 bases from V and 2 bases from J, with 16 bases in between. The CDR3 is 15 residues long. Germline V gives CDR1 DFQATT, CDR2 SNEGSKA (reference sequence). CDR3 sequence reads: CSAISRRRYTDTQYF. DNA of the CDR3: TGCAGTGCTATTTCTAGGCGACGTTACACAGATACGCAGTATTTT.

The chain carries TRBV6-2 or TRBV6-3 and TRBJ2-1; 12 nucleotides agree with TRBD2. The CDR3 runs to 17 residues. The V segment lost 4 bases and the J segment 0 bases; nucleotides outside the gene matches: 4. CDR1 and CDR2 from the germline V gene are MNHEY and SVGEGT. The chain's CDR3 is CASSSTSGRSSYNEQFF. The DNA for the CDR3 is TGTGCCAGCAGTTCGACTAGCGGGAGAAGCTCCTACAATGAGCAGTTCTTC.

There are a few counts of this clonotype. The V gene is TRBV27, the J gene TRBJ2-1; 14 nucleotides match TRBD2. V lost 8 bases, J lost 10 bases, and 16 bases stayed unmatched. The CDR3 sequence is 17 residues long. The V gene's germline CDR1 is MNHEY and CDR2 SMNVEV (reference sequence). The chain's CDR3 is CASLRLAGGPGKLEQFF. CDR3 DNA sequence: TGTGCCAGCCTACGACTAGCGGGAGGGCCGGGAAAATTGGAGCAGTTCTTC.

This clonotype was detected only a few times. The chain couples TRBV20-1 to TRBJ2-1; D perhaps matches TRBD2 (6 bases). There are 14 residues in the CDR3. V lost 0 bases and J 4 bases, leaving 10 bases between the germline ends. Germline-derived CDR1 and CDR2 are DFQATT and SNEGSKA (reference sequence). This chain's CDR3 is CSARDRLVYNEQFF. Written as DNA, the CDR3 is TGCAGTGCTAGAGATCGACTAGTTTACAATGAGCAGTTCTTC.

This clonotype came up many times. This chain links TRBV4-1 with TRBJ2-1, with 12 nucleotides matching TRBD2. The germline gives CDR1 MGHRA, CDR2 YSYEKL. This CDR3 comprises 17 residues. V lost 0 bases, J lost 6 bases, and 6 bases stayed unmatched. Here the CDR3 DNA reads TGCGCCAGCAGCCAAGAGAGGAGACTAGCGGGAGTCAATGAGCAGTTCTTC. It specifies CASSQERRLAGVNEQFF.

This clonotype was detected ten times or more. J is TRBJ2-2 and V is TRBV15; 7 bases align to TRBD1. CDR1 is LNHNV and CDR2 is YYDKDF in the germline V gene (reference sequence). CDR3 length equals 15 residues. V lost 7 bases to trimming and J lost 0 bases; unmatched junction nucleotides: 5. In nucleotides, the CDR3 is TGTGCCACCACTACGGGACAGACGAACACCGGGGAGCTGTTTTTT. Translated, it gives CATTTGQTNTGELFF.

This clonotype came up many times. CDR3 sequence reads: CASSQVGGTEAFF. The DNA for the CDR3 is TGCGCCAGCAGCCAAGTTGGGGGCACTGAAGCTTTCTTT. The chain uses TRBV4-1 and TRBJ1-1; D is perhaps TRBD1 (5 bases). Trimming cost V 1 base and J 4 bases, with 7 bases left between them. Germline lookup yields CDR1 MGHRA and CDR2 YSYEKL. This CDR3 region has 13 residues.

V and J are TRBV12-3 or TRBV12-4 and TRBJ2-7; tentatively, D is TRBD1 (6 bases). V lost 5 bases and J lost 1, with 12 bases in between. The CDR3 extends over 14 amino acids. The CDR3 reads CASSRRTASYEQYF. In DNA form, the CDR3 reads TGTGCCAGCAGTCGCAGGACAGCTTCCTACGAGCAGTACTTC.